The TCR beta chain described here comes from a study of shared clonotypes between healthy human individuals. Study-level information: Those who served as donors were a couple of women and three men between the ages of 18 and 49. Study-wide points: Naive subsets, compared against memory subsets, generally had larger estimated richness values.

Sorted-subset replicate PCR reactions contained 200 to 250 ng DNA, corresponding to some 29,000 T cell genomes. Produced via immunoSEQ multiplex PCR; TCRdb's table is partial and in-frame only. The sample carries about 2.1 million clones, 93% recorded once. CDR1 is SQVTM, CDR2 ANQGSEA, per germline. Trimming took 0 bases from V and 12 from J; bases not matched to a gene: 4. This CDR3 contains 13 residues. Turning to this clone: The antigen is not known.

As defined, naive CD8 cells were CD45RO-negative and positively selected for CCR7, with terminally differentiated effector memory CD45RA+ cells excluded. The rearrangement uses TRBV29-1 and TRBJ2-1; 11 bases match TRBD2. This sequence originates from a young man in good health. Some clones in this sample may be carry-over from other donors' samples. Sequencing was done on a sample of naive CD8+ T cells from PBMCs. CDR3 DNA: TGCAGCGTTGAAGATTTAGCGGGAGGGGGGCAGTTCTTC. Translation gives CSVEDLAGGGQFF.